The present entry profiles one TCR beta chain with its context. The record originates from a study of blood T cell repertoires in COVID-19. Study-wide background: Samples taken during acute and convalescent COVID-19 were collected in the United States, Italy and Spain. Sources were T cells, B-cell-depleted T cells, or PBMCs; the material itself was cDNA or gDNA.

Per the original methods: Amplified reference gene primers provided the basis for estimating nucleated cell counts. The assay was immunoSEQ multiplex PCR, and TCRdb's table has in-frame clones only and misses some. The DNA gave D and trimming, while V, J and clone size come from that table. Of over 300,000 clones listed, nearly 90% are singletons. The sequenced material came from peripheral blood. This clonotype was obtained from a man younger than 30 with active or convalescent COVID-19.

The CDR3 nucleotides read TGTGCCAGCAGCTTAGGAGGAACGAACACTGAAGCTTTCTTT. Its protein is CASSLGGTNTEAFF. The V call is TRBV7-3, the J call TRBJ1-1, with D uncertain. Germline V gives CDR1 SGHTA, CDR2 FQGTGA. The CDR3 runs 14 residues. Trimming removed 2 bases from V and 1 base from J, with 8 bases in between. Filled out from reference TRBV7-3 and TRBJ1-1, the complete variable domain reads GAGVSQTPSNKVTEKGKYVELRCDPISGHTALYWYRQSLGQGPEFLIYFQGTGAADDSGLPNDRFFAVRPEGSVSTLKIQRTERGDSAVYLCASSLGGTNTEAFFGQGTRLTVV.